A single sample gave rise to the 18 T cell receptor beta chains below, sequenced in a study of blood T cell repertoires in COVID-19. Using immunoSEQ multiplex PCR, the repertoire was profiled, and TCRdb retains in-frame clones only, with some absent. This repertoire shows under 200,000 clones, 83% found once; its top ten account for more than 1.5%. The material sequenced was peripheral blood. The receptors here all came from a human donor in a cohort sampled during active COVID-19.

This clone came up a few times. The V and J genes are TRBV7-9 and TRBJ2-1; no clear D. Germline V CDR1 and CDR2: SEHNR, FQNEAQ (reference sequence). Trimming pared 5 bases from V and 0 bases from J, leaving 11 bases between. This CDR3 spans 15 amino acids. The CDR3 protein is CASSPPRVSYNEQFF. The CDR3 DNA reads TGTGCCAGCAGCCCTCCTCGCGTCTCCTACAATGAGCAGTTCTTC. The full variable domain, with the rest looked up from reference TRBV7-9 and TRBJ2-1, is DTGVSQNPRHKITKRGQNVTFRCDPISEHNRLYWYRQTLGQGPEFLTYFQNEAQLEKSRLLSDRFSAERPKGSFSTLEIQRTEQGDSAMYLCASSPPRVSYNEQFFGPGTRLTVL.

The genes are TRBV6-5 and TRBJ1-1; 8 positions agree with TRBD1. J gave up 1 base and V 0 bases, and 4 bases lay outside the gene matches. The CDR3 loop spans 16 amino acids. Germline V gene lookup returns CDR1 MNHEY and CDR2 SVGAGI. In nucleotides, the CDR3 is TGTGCCAGCAGTTACTCCAGGACAGGGACGAACACTGAAGCTTTCTTT. Translation: CASSYSRTGTNTEAFF.

The chain has TRBV10-3 and TRBJ1-1, with D tentatively TRBD1 (6 bases). Germline CDR1 and CDR2: ENHRY and SYGVKD. The CDR3 spans 14 residues. V lost 6 bases, J lost 1 base, and 12 bases lay in between. CDR3 sequence reads: CAIRMTGENTEAFF. The CDR3 bases are TGTGCCATCAGGATGACAGGCGAGAACACTGAAGCTTTCTTT.

The gene calls are TRBV3-1 (or the pseudogene TRBV3-2) and TRBJ1-1; D is undetermined. Germline V gene sequence: CDR1 LGHDT, CDR2 YNNKEL (reference sequence). The ends were cut back, 4 bases at V and 1 base at J, with 10 bases in the middle. The CDR3 contains 14 residues. The CDR3 nucleotides are TGTGCCAGCAGCCCGTCGGGTCAGAACACTGAAGCTTTCTTT. Its translation: CASSPSGQNTEAFF.

In its sample, this clone was seen a few times. The J gene is TRBJ1-4, the V gene TRBV5-5; 7 nucleotides agree with TRBD1. Germline-derived CDR1 and CDR2 are SGHKS and YYEKEE (reference sequence). This CDR3 has 17 amino acids. V lost 5 bases, J lost 3 bases, and 13 bases stayed unmatched. The CDR3 bases are TGTGCCAGCAGTTCTCCAGACCGACAGGGTGCTAATGAAAAACTGTTTTTT. Its protein is CASSSPDRQGANEKLFF.

The V call is TRBV5-8, the J call TRBJ2-7, with 10 positions matching TRBD1. This CDR3 is built from 15 residues. Unmatched junction bases numbered 9, after V lost 3 bases and J lost 6 bases. Germline V CDR1 and CDR2: SGHTS, YDEGEE. CDR3 region: CASSWDGTGVGEQYF. CDR3 bases: TGTGCCAGCAGCTGGGATGGGACAGGGGTAGGCGAGCAGTACTTC.

In nucleotides, the CDR3 is TGTGCCAGCAGTTTATCGATTGGGGGCGCAGAGACCCAGTACTTC. Amino acids: CASSLSIGGAETQYF. This chain connects TRBV27 to TRBJ2-5; a weak D match, TRBD1 (6 bases). Germline CDR1 reads MNHEY; CDR2 reads SMNVEV (reference sequence). V was shortened by 0 bases and J by 4 bases, with 12 bases between the two germline ends. The CDR3 runs to 15 residues.

The chain employs TRBV7-9 and TRBJ2-1; TRBD2 matches 11 bases. V trimming: 4 bases; J trimming: 3 bases; junction bases outside the gene matches: 2. The CDR3 totals 15 residues. CDR1 and CDR2 (germline): SEHNR, FQNEAQ (reference sequence). The CDR3 coding sequence is TGTGCCAGCAGCTCCGGGACTAGCGGCTACAATGAGCAGTTCTTC. Translating gives CASSSGTSGYNEQFF.

The chain employs TRBV5-4 and TRBJ2-7, with 11 bases aligning to TRBD2. The CDR3 has 13 residues. The V gene's germline CDR1 is SGHNT and CDR2 YYREEE (reference sequence). Germline trimming cut 7 bases from V and 1 base from J; bases unmatched to any gene: 1. The CDR3 nucleotides are TGTGCCAGCGGACTAGCGGGTTCCTACGAGCAGTACTTC. Its protein product is CASGLAGSYEQYF.

The chain joins TRBV20-1 to TRBJ1-2; D ambiguous. Germline V lookup: CDR1 DFQATT, CDR2 SNEGSKA (reference sequence). Trimming cost V 6 bases and J 4 bases, with 6 bases left between them. This CDR3 has 10 amino acids. The CDR3 DNA follows: TGCAGTGCCAGCGCCTATGGCTACACCTTC. The encoded protein is CSASAYGYTF.

The rearrangement joins TRBV5-5 to TRBJ2-7; no firm D call. The germline CDR1 and CDR2 sequences are SGHKS and YYEKEE (reference sequence). Trimming removed 4 bases from V and 5 bases from J, with 10 bases in between. CDR3 length: 12 amino acids. CDR3 region: CASSLYVHEQYF. The CDR3 DNA reads as TGTGCCAGCAGCCTGTATGTCCACGAGCAGTACTTC.

This clone is a singleton in its sample. The chain combines TRBV13 with TRBJ1-2, with D maybe TRBD1 (6 bases). From germline, CDR1 is PRHDT and CDR2 FYEKMQ (reference sequence). V was pared by 0 bases and J by 6 bases, with 8 bases between. The CDR3 sequence is 13 residues long. This chain's CDR3 is CASSLGQGNGYTF. In nucleotides, the CDR3 is TGTGCCAGCAGCTTAGGGCAGGGGAATGGCTACACCTTC. Variable domain in full (rest from reference TRBV13 and TRBJ1-2): AAGVIQSPRHLIKEKRETATLKCYPIPRHDTVYWYQQGPGQDPQFLISFYEKMQSDKGSIPDRFSAQQFSDYHSELNMSSLELGDSALYFCASSLGQGNGYTFGSGTRLTVV.

The chain uses TRBV4-3 and TRBJ1-4; no firm D call. The CDR3 length is 17 residues. CDR1 and CDR2 from the germline V gene are LGHNA and YSLEER. V was pared by 0 bases and J by 7 bases, with 18 bases between. The CDR3 loop reads CASSQEWAALSGEKLFF. CDR3 sequence (DNA): TGCGCCAGCAGCCAAGAGTGGGCCGCGCTCAGTGGTGAAAAACTGTTTTTT.

The sample holds one count of this clone. The genes are TRBV7-9 and TRBJ2-1; 8 bases match TRBD1. Germline V CDR1 and CDR2: SEHNR, FQNEAQ (reference sequence). J gave up 0 bases and V 4 bases, and 8 bases lay outside the gene matches. The CDR3 totals 17 residues. In nucleotides, the CDR3 is TGTGCCAGCAGCTCGCTCGGACAGGGCAACTCCTACAATGAGCAGTTCTTC. Translation gives CASSSLGQGNSYNEQFF.

V is TRBV3-1 (or the pseudogene TRBV3-2) and J is TRBJ1-1; possibly TRBD1 for D (5 bases). Germline CDR1 is LGHDT and CDR2 is YNNKEL (reference sequence). Trimming removed 0 bases from V and 7 bases from J, with 12 bases in between. The length of the CDR3 is 14 residues. The CDR3 DNA follows: TGTGCCAGCAGCCAAGAGGGCAGGGCCGTTGAAGCTTTCTTT. Protein sequence: CASSQEGRAVEAFF.

This chain links TRBV5-5 with TRBJ1-2, with 7 bases fitting TRBD1. CDR1 is SGHKS and CDR2 is YYEKEE in the germline V gene (reference sequence). V was pared by 2 bases and J by 6 bases, with 4 bases of the junction left unmatched. This CDR3 comprises 13 residues. This chain's CDR3 is CASSLQGTDGYTF. CDR3 coding DNA: TGTGCCAGCAGCTTACAGGGGACGGATGGCTACACCTTC.

The chain joins TRBV7-9 to TRBJ1-6; the D is unclear. The CDR3 is 15 residues long. Trimming cost V 5 bases and J 10 bases, with 18 bases left between them. Germline CDR1 is SEHNR and CDR2 is FQNEAQ (reference sequence). Written as DNA, the CDR3 is TGTGCCAGCAGCCGGGAGGGAACCGCCGGGTCACCCCTCCACTTT. Translated: CASSREGTAGSPLHF.

V is TRBV19 and J is TRBJ2-7; 7 positions agree with TRBD1. Trimming removed 5 bases from V and 6 bases from J; junction bases left unmatched: 7. CDR3 length: 13 residues. Germline V lookup: CDR1 LNHDA, CDR2 SQIVND (reference sequence). The CDR3 DNA reads as TGTGCCAGTAGTTGGAAGGGGGCGGGCGAGCAGTACTTC. Amino acid sequence: CASSWKGAGEQYF.